The rows below give T cell receptor beta chains drawn from one sample of a study of blood T cell repertoires in COVID-19. TCRdb's table, derived via immunoSEQ multiplex PCR, lists solely in-frame clones and lacks some. Among about 330,000 clones, about 85% were seen once, and the ten largest hold approximately 6%. The source material was PBMCs or T cells enriched from blood (not recorded which). These receptors were taken from a woman in her twenties or thirties who had recovered from COVID-19. Each CDR3 is given with its conserved first and last residue. D genes are given only for firm matches. Size values are once, few and many counts, or a class for expanded clones, and some rows have none.

V	length	size	J	D	CDR3	DNA
TRBV10-3	14	.	TRBJ1-2	.	CAISERTANYGYTF	TGTGCCATCAGTGAGCGGACAGCCAACTATGGCTACACCTTC
TRBV18	15	.	TRBJ1-4	TRBD1	CASSLRQGSGEKLFF	TGTGCCAGCTCACTCCGACAGGGATCGGGTGAAAAACTGTTTTTT
TRBV5-4	16	.	TRBJ2-3	TRBD2	CASSWGQRGGLDTQYF	TGTGCCAGCAGCTGGGGACAGCGGGGGGGCCTAGATACGCAGTATTTT
TRBV6-6	14	.	TRBJ1-2	TRBD1	CASRLTDREDGYTF	TGTGCCAGCAGACTGACCGACAGGGAGGATGGCTACACCTTC
TRBV27	13	.	TRBJ1-2	TRBD1	CASSKTGNYGYTF	TGTGCCAGCAGTAAGACAGGGAACTATGGCTACACCTTC
TRBV6-4	16	.	TRBJ1-6	.	CASSTNGAGNNSPLHF	TGTGCCAGCAGCACCAATGGGGCAGGGAATAATTCACCCCTCCACTTT
TRBV15	15	.	TRBJ2-5	.	CATSRGSPGQETQYF	TGTGCCACCAGCAGAGGCAGCCCGGGGCAAGAGACCCAGTACTTC
TRBV4-2	15	.	TRBJ1-5	TRBD1	CASSPEIRGRQPQHF	TGTGCCAGCAGCCCGGAGATTAGGGGGCGGCAGCCCCAGCATTTT
TRBV6-1	12	.	TRBJ1-1	.	CASSESRTEAFF	TGTGCCAGCAGTGAATCCCGCACTGAAGCTTTCTTT
TRBV7-9	15	few	TRBJ1-3	.	CASSKSGEVGNTIYF	TGTGCCAGCAGCAAATCGGGGGAGGTCGGAAACACCATATATTTT
TRBV3-1/TRBV3-2	12	.	TRBJ1-5	.	CASSGPGSAEHF	TGTGCCAGCAGCGGTCCCGGGTCGGCGGAGCATTTT
TRBV24-1	15	.	TRBJ2-1	TRBD1	CATSDAGQGYNEQFF	TGTGCCACCAGTGATGCGGGACAGGGGTACAATGAGCAGTTCTTC
TRBV2	13	.	TRBJ2-7	.	CASSVQGLGEQYF	TGTGCCAGCAGTGTTCAGGGCCTGGGCGAGCAGTACTTC
TRBV11-3	13	.	TRBJ1-1	.	CASSVELNTEAFF	TGTGCCAGCAGCGTCGAGCTGAACACTGAAGCTTTCTTT
TRBV30	15	.	TRBJ1-2	.	CAWSPLGIDRLGYTF	TGTGCCTGGAGCCCATTGGGGATTGACAGGCTTGGCTACACCTTC
TRBV29-1	14	.	TRBJ2-7	TRBD1	CSVEAGQGTYEQYF	TGCAGCGTTGAGGCCGGACAGGGAACCTACGAGCAGTACTTC
TRBV30	16	.	TRBJ1-2	.	CAWSAMGHRGDYGYTF	TGTGCCTGGAGTGCCATGGGACACCGGGGTGACTATGGCTACACCTTC